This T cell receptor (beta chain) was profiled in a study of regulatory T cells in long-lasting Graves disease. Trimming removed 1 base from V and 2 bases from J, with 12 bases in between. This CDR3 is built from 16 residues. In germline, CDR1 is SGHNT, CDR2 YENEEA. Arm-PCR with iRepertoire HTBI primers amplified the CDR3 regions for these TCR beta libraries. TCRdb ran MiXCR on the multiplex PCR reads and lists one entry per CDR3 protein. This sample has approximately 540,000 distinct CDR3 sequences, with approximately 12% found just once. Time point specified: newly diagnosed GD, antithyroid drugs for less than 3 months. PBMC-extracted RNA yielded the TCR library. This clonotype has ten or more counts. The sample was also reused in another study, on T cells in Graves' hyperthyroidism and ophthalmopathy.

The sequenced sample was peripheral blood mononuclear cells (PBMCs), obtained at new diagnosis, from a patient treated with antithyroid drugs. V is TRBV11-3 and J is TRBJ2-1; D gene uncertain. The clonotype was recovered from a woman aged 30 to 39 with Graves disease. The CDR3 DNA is TGTGCCAGCAGCTTAGTAGTTTCCAGGACCTACAATGAGCAGTTCTTC. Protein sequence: CASSLVVSRTYNEQFF.